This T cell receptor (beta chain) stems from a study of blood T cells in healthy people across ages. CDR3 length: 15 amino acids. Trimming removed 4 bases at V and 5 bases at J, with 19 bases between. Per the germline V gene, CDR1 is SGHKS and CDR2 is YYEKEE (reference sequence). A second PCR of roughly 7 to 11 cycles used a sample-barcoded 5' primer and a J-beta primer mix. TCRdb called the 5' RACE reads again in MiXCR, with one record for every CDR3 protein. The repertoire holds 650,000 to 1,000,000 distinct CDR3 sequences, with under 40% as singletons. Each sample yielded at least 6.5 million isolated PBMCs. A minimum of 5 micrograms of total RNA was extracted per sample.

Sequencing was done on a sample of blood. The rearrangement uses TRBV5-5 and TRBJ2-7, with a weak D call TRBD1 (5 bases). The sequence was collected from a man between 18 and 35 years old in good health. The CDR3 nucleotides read TGTGCCAGCAGCGAAAGGGGCGATTCCCTCCACGAGCAGTACTTC. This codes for CASSERGDSLHEQYF.